The 22 T cell receptor beta chains listed next were all sequenced from one sample in a study of CD8 T cells in Susac syndrome. RNA in amounts of about 0.5 to 1 ug was reverse transcribed with random hexamers. A single record per CDR3 protein comes from TCRdb applying MiXCR to the immunoSEQ multiplex PCR reads. The sample lists about 190,000 distinct CDR3 sequences, under 97% occurring once. Sample: CD4+ T cells from PBMCs. The receptors stem from a human donor with Susac syndrome.

The chain combines TRBV28 with TRBJ1-2; D gene uncertain. The length of the CDR3 is 12 residues. Looked up from germline, CDR1 is MDHEN and CDR2 is SYDVKM. Deletions cut 8 bases from V and 6 bases from J, with 13 bases between. CDR3 in DNA: TGTGCCAGCCAGCTTCCCGACGATGGCTACACCTTC. Amino acid sequence: CASQLPDDGYTF.

The rearrangement uses TRBV11-2 and TRBJ2-2; TRBD1 might be the D (5 bases). Germline V gene sequence: CDR1 SGHAT, CDR2 FQNNGV. The CDR3 sequence is 13 residues long. V gave up 3 bases and J gave up 7 bases, with 9 bases separating them. The DNA of the CDR3 is TGTGCCAGCAGCTTTTCCAGGGTCGGGGAGCTGTTTTTT. Its protein product is CASSFSRVGELFF.

V is TRBV27 and J is TRBJ1-4; the match to TRBD1 covers 10 bases. CDR1 is MNHEY, CDR2 SMNVEV, per germline (reference sequence). This CDR3 is 15 amino acids long. The V segment lost 0 bases and the J segment 7 bases; nucleotides outside the gene matches: 2. The CDR3 DNA reads TGTGCCAGCAGTTTATCCAGGGACAGGGGTGAAAAACTGTTTTTT. As protein: CASSLSRDRGEKLFF.

The gene calls are TRBV30 and TRBJ1-5, with a weak D call TRBD1 (6 bases). Germline CDR1 and CDR2: GTSNPN and SVGIG (reference sequence). The CDR3 contains 18 residues. V lost 0 bases to trimming and J lost 1 base, with 19 bases between them. CDR3 nucleotide sequence: TGTGCCTGGAGTGTAGGATTGGGGGGCAGCGGCAGCAATCAGCCCCAGCATTTT. Translation gives CAWSVGLGGSGSNQPQHF.

The rearrangement uses TRBV12-3 or TRBV12-4 and TRBJ2-3; tentative D call: TRBD2 (5 bases). Trimming took 2 bases from V and 4 from J, leaving 10 bases between them. The CDR3 has 14 residues. This CDR3 is CASSLQLAPDTQYF. CDR3 bases: TGTGCCAGCAGTTTACAGCTAGCCCCAGATACGCAGTATTTT.

This clonotype was seen only once. The chain is built from TRBV19 and TRBJ2-4, with 12 bases fitting TRBD2. Trimming at V came to 9 bases and at J to 0 bases, leaving 15 bases not matched to a gene. CDR3 length: 19 residues. The germline CDR1 and CDR2 sequences are LNHDA and SQIVND (reference sequence). The CDR3 nucleotides are TGTGCCAGCTCTACCGCTAGCGGGGGGGCGGTACTAGCCAAAAACATTCAGTACTTC. Its translation: CASSTASGGAVLAKNIQYF.

The CDR3 loop is CASSSRDRVNTEAFF. The DNA of the CDR3 is TGTGCCAGCAGTTCCCGGGACAGGGTGAACACTGAAGCTTTCTTT. J is TRBJ1-1 and V is TRBV6-5; 9 nucleotides match TRBD1. This CDR3 is 15 amino acids long. Germline V gene data show CDR1 as MNHEY and CDR2 as SVGAGI. J lost 0 bases, V lost 4 bases, and 3 bases had no gene match.

The rearrangement joins TRBV9 to TRBJ2-6; no reliable D call. The CDR3 is made up of 15 amino acids. CDR1 is SGDLS and CDR2 is YYNGEE in the germline V gene. V was shortened by 0 bases and J by 0 bases, with 4 bases between the two germline ends. CDR3 DNA sequence: TGTGCCAGCAGCGTAGGAAGCTCTGGGGCCAACGTCCTGACTTTC. It specifies CASSVGSSGANVLTF.

The J gene is TRBJ1-2, the V gene TRBV3-1; tentatively, D is TRBD1 (5 bases). The CDR3 length is 16 residues. Trimming shortened V by 0 bases and J by 4 bases, and 15 bases separated the two germline ends. Per the germline V gene, CDR1 is LGHDT and CDR2 is YNNKEL (reference sequence). CDR3 loop: CASSQEATGHSYGYTF. The DNA for the CDR3 is TGTGCCAGCAGCCAAGAGGCGACGGGGCATAGCTATGGCTACACCTTC.

This clonotype was picked up one time. The rearrangement uses TRBV4-3 and TRBJ1-6, with TRBD1 matching 8 bases. The CDR3 is 15 residues long. The V gene's germline CDR1 is LGHNA and CDR2 YSLEER. Trimming cost V 2 bases and J 8 bases; bases outside gene matches: 5. The CDR3 nucleotides are TGCGCCAGCAGCCAAACAGACAGGGGTTATTCACCCCTCCACTTT. It yields the protein CASSQTDRGYSPLHF.

The genes are TRBV12-3 or TRBV12-4 and TRBJ2-1; 8 bases line up with TRBD1. Trimming removed 6 bases from V and 4 bases from J; junction bases left unmatched: 8. The CDR3 covers 15 residues. The CDR3 spells CASSPDRDAYNEQFF. CDR3 in DNA: TGTGCCAGCAGCCCGGACAGGGACGCTTACAATGAGCAGTTCTTC.

The chain couples TRBV12-5 to TRBJ2-4; D not resolved. Deletions cut 3 bases from V and 0 bases from J, with 9 bases between. From germline, CDR1 is LGHNT and CDR2 FRNRAP. The CDR3 spans 15 residues. CDR3 sequence: CASGFRSIAKNIQYF. The CDR3 DNA is TGTGCTAGTGGTTTTAGGTCCATAGCCAAAAACATTCAGTACTTC.

V is TRBV6-2 or TRBV6-3 and J is TRBJ2-5; D is ambiguous. CDR3 size: 12 residues. V lost 4 bases to trimming and J lost 4 bases, with 7 bases between them. Per the germline V gene, CDR1 is MNHEY and CDR2 is SVGEGT. CDR3 nucleotide sequence: TGTGCCAGCAGTTCCCGTTTAGAGACCCAGTACTTC. Translation: CASSSRLETQYF.

This chain joins TRBV6-6 and TRBJ2-7; D is uncertain. V was trimmed by 5 bases and J by 0 bases, leaving 14 bases between them. The V gene's germline CDR1 is MNHNY and CDR2 SVGAGI (reference sequence). This CDR3 spans 15 amino acids. The DNA for the CDR3 is TGTGCCAGCAGTGGTGTCCGAAGGAGCTCCTACGAGCAGTACTTC. Amino acid sequence: CASSGVRRSSYEQYF.

The chain joins TRBV11-1 to TRBJ1-1, with 7 bases fitting TRBD1. V was pared by 2 bases and J by 9 bases, with 3 bases of the junction left unmatched. Germline CDR1 and CDR2: SGHAT and FQDESV (reference sequence). CDR3 length equals 12 residues. The CDR3 sequence is CASSLQGGKAFF. For the CDR3, the DNA is TGTGCCAGCAGCTTACAGGGGGGAAAAGCTTTCTTT.

V gene TRBV3-1 combines with J gene TRBJ1-1, with TRBD1 identical over 8 bases. V dropped 0 bases and J dropped 11; count of bases not matched to a gene: 5. CDR1 and CDR2 (germline): LGHDT, YNNKEL (reference sequence). CDR3 size: 13 residues. The DNA of the CDR3 is TGTGCCAGCAGCCAAGATTTGGGACAGGCGGCTTTCTTT. Amino acid sequence: CASSQDLGQAAFF.

The chain has TRBV6-6 and TRBJ1-5; 7 bases agree with TRBD1. Germline CDR1 is MNHNY and CDR2 is SVGAGI (reference sequence). The CDR3 spans 13 residues. Trimming cost V 7 bases and J 7 bases; bases outside gene matches: 7. The CDR3 nucleotides read TGTGCCAGCATTCGACAGGGCCAGCAGCCCCAGCATTTT. Amino acid sequence: CASIRQGQQPQHF.

CDR3 residues: CAWSINGVFNEQFF. CDR3 bases: TGTGCCTGGAGTATCAACGGGGTTTTTAATGAGCAGTTCTTC. The rearrangement links TRBV30 to TRBJ2-1; maybe TRBD2 (5 bases). Germline lookup yields CDR1 GTSNPN and CDR2 SVGIG (reference sequence). The CDR3 loop spans 14 amino acids. Trimming shortened V by 2 bases and J by 7 bases, and 15 bases separated the two germline ends.

The count of this clonotype is one. V gene TRBV6-2 or TRBV6-3 combines with J gene TRBJ2-5; D perhaps matches TRBD2 (6 bases). The CDR3 has 14 residues. In germline, CDR1 is MNHEY, CDR2 SVGEGT. The V end lost 6 bases, the J end lost 2 bases, and 13 bases lay between the germline ends. The CDR3 sequence: CASRTTSGQETQYF. The CDR3 DNA reads as TGTGCCAGCAGGACCACGAGCGGGCAAGAGACCCAGTACTTC.

The chain joins TRBV27 to TRBJ1-2; D is ambiguous. CDR3 length: 15 residues. Between the trimmed V and J ends, which lost 3 bases and 0 bases, there was a span of 11 bases. Germline CDR1 reads MNHEY; CDR2 reads SMNVEV (reference sequence). In nucleotides, the CDR3 is TGTGCCAGCAGTTTTACGACCTCCACTAACTATGGCTACACCTTC. Its translation: CASSFTTSTNYGYTF.

V is TRBV20-1 and J is TRBJ2-3; TRBD1 matches 8 bases. This CDR3 is built from 15 residues. Germline CDR1 DFQATT, CDR2 SNEGSKA (reference sequence). Trimming at V came to 0 bases and at J to 1 base, leaving 3 bases not matched to a gene. The CDR3 region has the DNA TGCAGTGCTAGAGATGGGGGACAGGGCACAGATACGCAGTATTTT. It encodes CSARDGGQGTDTQYF.

The V gene is TRBV20-1, the J gene TRBJ2-2; weak D call: TRBD2 (5 bases). The V end lost 5 bases, the J end lost 4 bases, and 11 bases lay between the germline ends. Per germline, CDR1 DFQATT and CDR2 SNEGSKA (reference sequence). CDR3 length equals 13 residues. The CDR3 nucleotides are TGCAGTGCTTCCGTCGCGGGCACCGGGGAGCTGTTTTTT. Its protein product is CSASVAGTGELFF.